This T cell receptor (beta chain) was sequenced during a study of T cells in Graves' hyperthyroidism and ophthalmopathy. Study-level information: Peripheral blood was acquired at first diagnosis, ahead of any therapy whatsoever. Study-wide results and caveats: By a 13 V-J model, ophthalmopathy was set apart from stable hyperthyroidism. In blood, most of the thyroid clonotypes expanded above 0.001 were also present.

This clonotype was counted many times. The target antigen is unknown. RNA transcripts served as the template for amplifying TCR beta CDR3 regions. HTBI primers drove first-round RT-PCR of the TCR CDR3. TCRdb itself ran the multiplex PCR reads through MiXCR, one entry per CDR3 protein. The data contain fewer than 700,000 distinct CDR3 sequences, roughly 18% of them singletons. Germline CDR1 MNHGY, CDR2 SVAAGI. The CDR3 is 14 residues long. Trimming took 2 bases from V and 3 from J; bases not matched to a gene: 3. Uncontrolled infections, other autoimmune diseases, pregnancy or lactation led to exclusion of patients.

The sequence came from a woman in her late teens or twenties with Graves' ophthalmopathy. Sequencing used blood. The rearrangement joins TRBV6-9 to TRBJ2-5; 7 nucleotides line up with TRBD1. The CDR3 protein is CASSYTDREETQYF. In nucleotides, the CDR3 is TGTGCCAGCAGTTATACCGACAGGGAAGAGACCCAGTACTTC.